A single sample is the source of the 14 T cell receptor beta chains below, sequenced in a study of T cells in Graves' hyperthyroidism and ophthalmopathy (dated by TCRdb to about 2019). To prepare the library, multiplex PCR was applied. Instrument used: Illumina HiSeq 2000. The TCR beta CDR3 regions were amplified from RNA transcripts. For the first round of RT-PCR on the TCR CDR3, the HTBI primer set was used together with the Qiagen OneStep RT-PCR kit. TCRdb reworked the public reads: Q25 trimming with fastp, MiXCR clone assembly, productive beta chains retained. Entries that share a CDR3 protein sequence are merged under the most common genes and DNA. This sample holds roughly 520,000 distinct CDR3 sequences; 24% were observed only once. The ten largest clones add up to 10% to 12% of the sample. Sequencing used blood. Source of these receptors: a woman aged 25 to 45 with Graves' ophthalmopathy.

This clonotype has a handful of counts. V and J are TRBV29-1 and TRBJ2-5; 8 bases are shared with TRBD2. V shed 8 bases, J shed 5 bases, and the junction held 22 bases outside the gene matches. Germline V lookup: CDR1 SQVTM, CDR2 ANQGSEA. The length of the CDR3 is 17 residues. CDR3 region: CSIGGTGGASVYETQYF. CDR3 sequence (DNA): TGCAGCATTGGGGGGACCGGGGGGGCCTCGGTATATGAGACCCAGTACTTC.

The gene calls are TRBV24-1 and TRBJ2-7; no clear D. This CDR3 comprises 13 residues. Germline CDR1 KGHDR, CDR2 SFDVKD. V lost 3 bases, J lost 5 bases, and 10 bases lay in between. CDR3 bases: TGTGCCACCAGTGATGATGAGTTGCACGAGCAGTACTTC. Its translation is CATSDDELHEQYF.

In this sample, this clonotype turned up many times. The chain employs TRBV9 and TRBJ2-5; no definite D call. V was clipped by 0 bases and J by 2 bases, with 5 bases between them. The CDR3 totals 13 residues. Germline V lookup: CDR1 SGDLS, CDR2 YYNGEE. The CDR3 nucleotides are TGTGCCAGCAGCGTAGGGCGGCAAGAGACCCAGTACTTC. Translated: CASSVGRQETQYF.

This clonotype was counted many times. V is TRBV27 and J is TRBJ2-7, with D tentatively TRBD2 (6 bases). CDR3 size: 13 residues. V was shortened by 8 bases and J by 0 bases, with 11 bases between the two germline ends. The V gene's germline CDR1 is MNHEY and CDR2 SMNVEV (reference sequence). DNA for the CDR3: TGTGCCAGCGGGGGACTGCTCTCCTACGAGCAGTACTTC. It yields the protein CASGGLLSYEQYF.

The rearrangement joins TRBV27 to TRBJ2-5; perhaps TRBD2 as D (7 bases). The CDR3 is 15 amino acids. The germline CDR1 and CDR2 sequences are MNHEY and SMNVEV (reference sequence). V lost 5 bases and J 5 bases, leaving 18 bases between the germline ends. CDR3 residues: CASSLLGGGLETQYF. The CDR3 coding sequence is TGTGCCAGCAGTCTCCTAGGGGGGGGGTTGGAGACCCAGTACTTC.

This rearrangement joins TRBV12-3 or TRBV12-4 to TRBJ2-5, with D possibly matching TRBD2 (5 bases). The CDR3 sequence is 13 residues long. V was shortened by 6 bases and J by 2 bases, with 10 bases between the two germline ends. CDR3 sequence: CASRLLVQETQYF. The CDR3 nucleotides read TGTGCCAGCAGGTTACTAGTACAAGAGACCCAGTACTTC.

This clonotype was seen at least ten times. Since a much larger clone is just one base distant, this may be a read error. The J gene is TRBJ2-2, the V gene TRBV2; no reliable D call. Deletions cut 6 bases from V and 1 base from J, with 0 bases between. The germline CDR1 and CDR2 sequences are SNHLY and FYNNEI. This CDR3 has 11 amino acids. DNA of the CDR3: TGTGCCAGCAGGAACACCGGGGAGCTGTTTTTT. Translated: CASRNTGELFF.

This chain uses TRBV12-5 with TRBJ1-2; D gene unclear. V was clipped by 11 bases and J by 1 base, with 14 bases between them. The CDR3 is 13 amino acids. Germline-derived CDR1 and CDR2 are LGHNT and FRNRAP. The CDR3 coding sequence is TGTGCTTACGGTTTTGGGAGTAACTATGGCTACACCTTC. This gives the protein CAYGFGSNYGYTF. Combining the CDR3 with reference TRBV12-5 and TRBJ1-2 gives the whole variable domain DARVTQTPRHKVTEMGQEVTMRCQPILGHNTVFWYRQTMMQGLELLAYFRNRAPLDDSGMPKDRFSAEMPDATLATLKIQPSEPRDSAVYFCAYGFGSNYGYTFGSGTRLTVV.

The genes are TRBV27 and TRBJ1-1, with D possibly being TRBD1 (5 bases). Germline V gene data show CDR1 as MNHEY and CDR2 as SMNVEV (reference sequence). Trimming cost V 4 bases and J 6 bases, with 12 bases left between them. The CDR3 spans 13 residues. CDR3 coding DNA: TGTGCCAGCAGTTCTCAGGGAAGGCCTGAAGCTTTCTTT. It yields the protein CASSSQGRPEAFF.

The rearrangement joins TRBV18 to TRBJ2-7; D may be TRBD1 (7 bases). V gave up 4 bases and J gave up 4 bases, with 20 bases separating them. This CDR3 is built from 16 residues. Germline V CDR1 and CDR2: KGHSH, LQKENI. The CDR3 loop reads CASSLSGGVQGYEQYF. The CDR3 DNA is TGTGCCAGCTCACTTTCCGGGGGTGTACAGGGGTACGAGCAGTACTTC.

The CDR3: CSADGLAGGWAKNIQYF. CDR3 sequence (DNA): TGCAGTGCAGACGGACTAGCGGGGGGGTGGGCCAAAAACATTCAGTACTTC. V usage is TRBV20-1 and J usage is TRBJ2-4; 15 bases agree with TRBD2. The CDR3 spans 17 residues. Trimming removed 6 bases from V and 1 base from J; junction bases left unmatched: 7. Germline CDR1 reads DFQATT; CDR2 reads SNEGSKA (reference sequence).

This clonotype has ten or more counts. This chain uses TRBV28 with TRBJ2-7, with 10 nucleotides matching TRBD2. CDR1 is MDHEN, CDR2 SYDVKM, per germline. The ends lost 6 bases at V and 3 bases at J; junction bases unmatched: 14. The CDR3 loop spans 17 amino acids. CDR3 protein: CASSPPDPGTSDYEQYF. For the CDR3, the DNA is TGTGCCAGCAGCCCCCCGGATCCCGGGACTAGCGACTACGAGCAGTACTTC. The whole variable domain, filled in from reference TRBV28 and TRBJ2-7, reads DVKVTQSSRYLVKRTGEKVFLECVQDMDHENMFWYRQDPGLGLRLIYFSYDVKMKEKGDIPEGYSVSREKKERFSLILESASTNQTSMYLCASSPPDPGTSDYEQYFGPGTRLTVT.

The J gene is TRBJ1-1, the V gene TRBV29-1; TRBD1 agrees at 7 bases. The CDR3 contains 17 residues. The V and J ends lost 6 bases and 0 bases, in that order; junction bases with no gene match: 16. In germline, CDR1 is SQVTM, CDR2 ANQGSEA. The DNA for the CDR3 is TGCAGCGTCCAGGCGGTTCGGCCGGGACAGATGAACACTGAAGCTTTCTTT. This codes for CSVQAVRPGQMNTEAFF.

The chain employs TRBV28 and TRBJ2-7, with TRBD1 as a possible D gene (5 bases). The V and J ends lost 7 bases and 6 bases respectively, with 22 bases between them. Germline CDR1 MDHEN, CDR2 SYDVKM. The CDR3 extends over 15 amino acids. The CDR3 here is CASKGNDLLGAEQYF. In DNA form, the CDR3 reads TGTGCCAGCAAGGGTAACGACCTCTTAGGGGCCGAGCAGTACTTC.